These 2 T cell receptor beta chains were sequenced from one sample in a study of blood T cell repertoires in COVID-19. Some clones are missing from TCRdb's copy, which holds only in-frame ones; the method was immunoSEQ multiplex PCR. The sample holds some 300,000 clones; 90% are singletons and the top ten take roughly 6%. Sequenced: peripheral blood. The receptors were sampled from a woman aged 50 to 60 with COVID-19, enrolled during active disease.

This clone has just a few counts. V and J are TRBV10-3 and TRBJ1-6; D is uncertain. Germline assignment: CDR1 ENHRY and CDR2 SYGVKD. Between the trimmed V and J ends, which lost 4 bases and 7 bases, there was a span of 11 bases. The CDR3 loop spans 14 amino acids. CDR3 sequence (DNA): TGTGCCATCAGTGGGATGAGGGAGAATTCACCCCTCCACTTT. Protein sequence: CAISGMRENSPLHF.

The chain links TRBV6-6 to TRBJ2-3; possibly TRBD2 for D (7 bases). V was trimmed by 5 bases and J by 4 bases, leaving 19 bases between them. CDR3 length: 16 amino acids. The V gene's germline CDR1 is MNHNY and CDR2 SVGAGI (reference sequence). The CDR3 region is CASSRGGGGPSDTQYF. In nucleotides, the CDR3 is TGTGCCAGCAGTCGAGGGGGGGGAGGGCCGTCAGATACGCAGTATTTT.